Each of the 31 T cell receptor beta chains below was sequenced from the same sample in a study of shared clonotypes between healthy human individuals. CD45RO negativity and positive selection for CCR7 defined naive CD8 cells, a population that excluded terminally differentiated effector memory CD45RA+ cells. Produced via immunoSEQ multiplex PCR; TCRdb's table is partial and in-frame only. The table includes roughly 2.1 million clones, approximately 94% detected once. The source material was naive CD8+ T cells from PBMCs. Receptor source: a man aged 18 to 29 in good health. Some clones in this sample may be carry-over from other donors' samples.

V and J are TRBV7-3 and TRBJ2-1, with no clear D. CDR3 length equals 13 residues. Trimming stripped 3 bases from V and 0 bases from J, with 3 bases between. Germline V gene lookup returns CDR1 SGHTA and CDR2 FQGTGA. The CDR3 coding sequence is TGTGCCAGCAGCTTCGACTCCTACAATGAGCAGTTCTTC. This translates into CASSFDSYNEQFF.

The DNA of the CDR3 is TGCAGCGTTCCCTCCTGGGCAGATGGGGAGCAGTTCTTC. The encoded protein is CSVPSWADGEQFF. This chain links TRBV29-1 with TRBJ2-1; no firm D call. The CDR3 sequence is 13 residues long. Between the trimmed V and J ends, which lost 5 bases and 10 bases, there was a span of 18 bases. Germline V gives CDR1 SQVTM, CDR2 ANQGSEA.

V gene TRBV28 combines with J gene TRBJ2-7; D might be TRBD2 (6 bases). The V gene's germline CDR1 is MDHEN and CDR2 SYDVKM. This CDR3 comprises 13 residues. V lost 1 base and J 9 bases, leaving 13 bases between the germline ends. The CDR3 is CASSLSGEVRQYF. CDR3 bases: TGTGCCAGCAGTTTATCCGGGGAGGTTCGGCAGTACTTC.

CDR3 DNA: TGTGCCAGCAGCGCTCGGAGTAGTGGCCGATTAAATGAGCAGTTCTTC. Its translation is CASSARSSGRLNEQFF. The rearrangement uses TRBV7-3 and TRBJ2-1; D remains unclear. The CDR3 is made up of 16 amino acids. The germline gives CDR1 SGHTA, CDR2 FQGTGA. The V gene lost 5 bases and the J gene lost 7 bases, with 21 bases spanning the gap. The variable domain in full, with the rest retrieved from reference TRBV7-3 and TRBJ2-1, is GAGVSQTPSNKVTEKGKYVELRCDPISGHTALYWYRQSLGQGPEFLIYFQGTGAADDSGLPNDRFFAVRPEGSVSTLKIQRTERGDSAVYLCASSARSSGRLNEQFFGPGTRLTVL.

The chain links TRBV7-9 to TRBJ2-3, with no clear D. Germline values: CDR1 SEHNR, CDR2 FQNEAQ (reference sequence). The CDR3 extends over 16 amino acids. V was shortened by 1 base and J by 2 bases, with 13 bases between the two germline ends. In DNA, the CDR3 is TGTGCCAGCAGCTTAGACAACCCAATTCCCACAGATACGCAGTATTTT. Protein product: CASSLDNPIPTDTQYF.

This chain links TRBV4-1 with TRBJ2-2, with 7 bases aligning to TRBD2. Per the germline V gene, CDR1 is MGHRA and CDR2 is YSYEKL. CDR3 size: 18 residues. Trimming at V came to 6 bases and at J to 2 bases, leaving 15 bases not matched to a gene. This chain's CDR3 is CASRRRAGLADNTGELFF. DNA of the CDR3: TGCGCCAGCAGGAGAAGGGCCGGCCTAGCGGATAACACCGGGGAGCTGTTTTTT.

The chain is built from TRBV19 and TRBJ2-1; D is uncertain. The CDR3 length is 17 residues. The germline V gene encodes CDR1 LNHDA and CDR2 SQIVND (reference sequence). V lost 0 bases and J 0 bases, leaving 12 bases between the germline ends. CDR3: CASSIDRATYSYNEQFF. CDR3 coding DNA: TGTGCCAGTAGTATAGATCGGGCTACTTACTCCTACAATGAGCAGTTCTTC.

The chain is built from TRBV5-8 and TRBJ1-4; D gene ambiguous. This CDR3 has 13 residues. V was cut by 3 bases and J by 1 base, with 4 bases left in between. CDR1 and CDR2 from the germline V gene are SGHTS and YDEGEE. CDR3 loop: CASSWGTNEKLFF. The CDR3 coding sequence is TGTGCCAGCAGCTGGGGAACTAATGAAAAACTGTTTTTT. Supplemented by reference TRBV5-8 and TRBJ1-4, the full variable domain reads EAGVTQSPTHLIKTRGQQATLRCSPISGHTSVYWYQQALGLGLQFLLWYDEGEERNRGNFPPRFSGRQFPNYSSELNVNALELEDSALYLCASSWGTNEKLFFGSGTQLSVL.

The J gene is TRBJ2-2, the V gene TRBV5-4; TRBD1 matches 7 bases. J gave up 3 bases and V 0 bases, and 8 bases lay outside the gene matches. The CDR3 is made up of 17 amino acids. CDR1 and CDR2 (germline): SGHNT, YYREEE (reference sequence). CDR3 region: CASSLARGRGYTGELFF. For the CDR3, the DNA is TGTGCCAGCAGCTTGGCTCGCGGCAGGGGGTACACCGGGGAGCTGTTTTTT.

J is TRBJ2-1 and V is TRBV6-1; 12 nucleotides align to TRBD2. This CDR3 has 17 amino acids. The trim removed 4 bases at V and 0 bases at J, leaving 4 bases unmatched. Germline CDR1 and CDR2: MNHNS and SASEGT. CDR3 nucleotide sequence: TGTGCCAGCAGTGTACTAGCGGGAGGTTACTCCTACAATGAGCAGTTCTTC. Encoded protein: CASSVLAGGYSYNEQFF.

The J gene is TRBJ1-5, the V gene TRBV28; D is ambiguous. The CDR3 consists of 15 residues. Looked up from germline, CDR1 is MDHEN and CDR2 is SYDVKM. V lost 6 bases and J lost 7, with 19 bases in between. CDR3 DNA: TGTGCCAGCAGCCCGTCTCGGCATGAACGGCAGCCCCAGCATTTT. Amino acids: CASSPSRHERQPQHF.

This chain links TRBV6-5 with TRBJ2-1; 7 nucleotides agree with TRBD1. CDR1 MNHEY and CDR2 SVGAGI come from the germline V gene. The CDR3 consists of 15 residues. The junction had 12 bases not matched to a gene; V was cut back by 6 bases and J by 7 bases. CDR3 nucleotide sequence: TGTGCCAGCAGCCAACGGACAGGTTTTGTTAATGAGCAGTTCTTC. This encodes CASSQRTGFVNEQFF.

The rearrangement links TRBV10-3 to TRBJ2-7; 7 bases match TRBD1. J gave up 3 bases and V 6 bases, and 8 bases lay outside the gene matches. The CDR3 length is 14 residues. Germline V CDR1 and CDR2: ENHRY, SYGVKD. The CDR3 coding sequence is TGTGCCATCAGCACGGGACAGTTGAACTACGAGCAGTACTTC. This sequence encodes CAISTGQLNYEQYF.

Regarding this clone: This specimen includes other DNA sequences encoding the same CDR3. The CDR3 sequence is CASSMTAGELFF. CDR3 coding DNA: TGTGCCAGTAGTATGACCGCCGGGGAGCTGTTTTTT. The chain uses TRBV19 and TRBJ2-2; D remains unclear. The V and J ends lost 3 bases and 6 bases respectively, with 5 bases between them. The germline V gene encodes CDR1 LNHDA and CDR2 SQIVND (reference sequence). The CDR3 sequence is 12 residues long.

For this clone: With a much larger clone just one base away, this may be a read error. Other DNA sequences within the sample encode an identical CDR3. This chain joins TRBV19 and TRBJ1-5, with no clear D. The germline gives CDR1 LNHDA, CDR2 SQIVND (reference sequence). Trimming took off 2 bases at V and 2 bases at J, with 7 bases between the two ends. The CDR3 has 14 residues. The CDR3 sequence: CASSIRDGNQPQHF. The CDR3 coding sequence is TGTGCCAGTAGTATAAGGGATGGCAATCAGCCCCAGCATTTT.

The chain carries TRBV9 and TRBJ2-3; D remains unclear. Germline CDR1 and CDR2: SGDLS and YYNGEE. The CDR3 contains 17 residues. Between the trimmed V and J ends, which lost 4 bases and 1 base, there was a span of 19 bases. The DNA for the CDR3 is TGTGCCAGCAGCACCGAAGACTCCTTATGGGGCACAGATACGCAGTATTTT. It translates to CASSTEDSLWGTDTQYF.

This clone was detected once. V and J are TRBV7-2 and TRBJ2-3; TRBD1 matches 7 bases. With 5 bases clipped from V and 2 bases from J, the junction kept 7 bases outside the gene matches. The CDR3 is 15 amino acids. CDR1 is SGHTA and CDR2 is FQGNSA in the germline V gene. The chain's CDR3 is CASSPPDRFTDTQYF. The DNA for the CDR3 is TGTGCCAGCAGCCCCCCGGACAGGTTCACAGATACGCAGTATTTT. The variable domain in full, with the rest retrieved from reference TRBV7-2 and TRBJ2-3, is GAGVSQSPSNKVTEKGKDVELRCDPISGHTALYWYRQSLGQGLEFLIYFQGNSAPDKSGLPSDRFSAERTGGSVSTLTIQRTQQEDSAVYLCASSPPDRFTDTQYFGPGTRLTVL.

The genes are TRBV4-2 and TRBJ2-1, with D possibly matching TRBD2 (6 bases). The CDR3 has 13 amino acids. Germline loops: CDR1 LGHNA, CDR2 YNFKEQ. V lost 0 bases, J lost 7 bases, and 7 bases lay in between. The CDR3 loop is CASSQEGRNEQFF. CDR3 nucleotides: TGTGCCAGCAGCCAAGAAGGGAGGAATGAGCAGTTCTTC.

In this sample, this clone turned up once. The V call is TRBV28, the J call TRBJ1-4; D might be TRBD1 (6 bases). The CDR3 totals 15 residues. The V gene's germline CDR1 is MDHEN and CDR2 SYDVKM. V lost 10 bases, J lost 0 bases, and 15 bases lay in between. CDR3 region: CATRGALTTNEKLFF. The CDR3, as DNA: TGTGCCACACGGGGGGCCTTGACAACTAATGAAAAACTGTTTTTT.

The chain links TRBV9 to TRBJ2-3; possibly TRBD1 for D (6 bases). The CDR3 extends over 16 amino acids. Trimming removed 6 bases at V and 4 bases at J, with 21 bases between. CDR1 is SGDLS, CDR2 YYNGEE, per germline. CDR3 amino acids: CASTPEGGFTPDTQYF. The CDR3 region has the DNA TGTGCCAGCACCCCCGAAGGGGGTTTTACGCCAGATACGCAGTATTTT.

With regard to this clone: At the DNA level, this CDR3 is encoded by other sequences in the same sample as well. The chain joins TRBV7-9 to TRBJ2-7; D call uncertain. V was shortened by 1 base and J by 4 bases, with 5 bases between the two germline ends. This CDR3 is built from 12 residues. Germline lookup yields CDR1 SEHNR and CDR2 FQNEAQ (reference sequence). For the CDR3, the DNA is TGTGCCAGCAGCTTAGGAGAGTACGAGCAGTACTTC. Encoded protein: CASSLGEYEQYF.

The rearrangement uses TRBV5-4 and TRBJ1-2; TRBD1 matches 9 bases. This CDR3 comprises 13 residues. V shed 4 bases and J 9 bases; nucleotides not matched to a gene: 7. The germline gives CDR1 SGHNT, CDR2 YYREEE (reference sequence). CDR3 amino acids: CASSPRDRASYTF. The CDR3 nucleotides are TGTGCCAGCAGCCCAAGGGACAGGGCTAGCTACACCTTC.

The V call is TRBV19, the J call TRBJ2-7; no definite D call. The V gene lost 2 bases and the J gene lost 2 bases, with 10 bases spanning the gap. This CDR3 has 14 amino acids. The V gene's germline CDR1 is LNHDA and CDR2 SQIVND (reference sequence). As DNA, the CDR3 is TGTGCCAGTAGTATACTGCTGGGCCCCTACGAGCAGTACTTC. It is translated as CASSILLGPYEQYF.

The chain uses TRBV7-7 and TRBJ2-2, with TRBD1 as a possible D gene (6 bases). Germline V gene sequence: CDR1 SSHAT, CDR2 FNYEAQ (reference sequence). The V gene lost 4 bases and the J gene lost 4 bases, with 7 bases spanning the gap. This CDR3 spans 13 amino acids. CDR3: CASSSDSTGELFF. The DNA of the CDR3 is TGTGCCAGCAGCTCGGACAGCACCGGGGAGCTGTTTTTT.

This chain links TRBV14 with TRBJ1-2, with D maybe TRBD1 (5 bases). This CDR3 has 15 amino acids. The germline CDR1 and CDR2 sequences are SGHDN and FVKESK. Trimming shortened V by 1 base and J by 4 bases, and 13 bases separated the two germline ends. DNA for the CDR3: TGTGCCAGCAGCCAAGGGACCCGGGGCGGCTATGGCTACACCTTC. Encoded protein: CASSQGTRGGYGYTF.

The rearrangement links TRBV28 to TRBJ1-3; perhaps TRBD1 as D (6 bases). The germline V gene has CDR1 MDHEN and CDR2 SYDVKM. CDR3 length equals 17 residues. V was shortened by 3 bases and J by 0 bases, with 15 bases between the two germline ends. CDR3 nucleotides: TGTGCCAGCAGTTTCTATTTAACAGGGATCTCTGGAAACACCATATATTTT. Protein product: CASSFYLTGISGNTIYF.

The rearrangement joins TRBV6-5 to TRBJ2-2, with D perhaps TRBD2 (6 bases). The CDR3 runs 13 residues. The germline V gene encodes CDR1 MNHEY and CDR2 SVGAGI. The ends were cut back, 2 bases at V and 8 bases at J, with 9 bases in the middle. The CDR3 nucleotides read TGTGCCAGCAGTTACATACTAGCAGGGGAGCTGTTTTTT. This codes for CASSYILAGELFF.

The chain links TRBV5-4 to TRBJ2-1; TRBD2 matches 7 bases. The CDR3 has 14 residues. Trimming removed 2 bases from V and 7 bases from J; junction bases left unmatched: 6. The germline V gene has CDR1 SGHNT and CDR2 YYREEE (reference sequence). The CDR3 is CASSFGGSQNEQFF. The DNA for the CDR3 is TGTGCCAGCAGCTTTGGCGGGAGTCAAAATGAGCAGTTCTTC.

V gene TRBV5-4 combines with J gene TRBJ2-1; possibly TRBD1 or TRBD2 for D (5 bases each). Trimming shortened V by 6 bases and J by 2 bases, and 12 bases separated the two germline ends. The germline CDR1 and CDR2 sequences are SGHNT and YYREEE (reference sequence). The CDR3 has 14 amino acids. The CDR3 is CASMRGGAYNEQFF. CDR3 coding DNA: TGTGCCAGCATGAGGGGTGGAGCCTACAATGAGCAGTTCTTC.

This clone came up once. The rearrangement links TRBV13 to TRBJ2-7, with TRBD1 matching over 7 bases. The CDR3 runs 13 residues. With V trimmed by 8 bases and J by 4 bases, 8 bases remained unmatched. Germline assignment: CDR1 PRHDT and CDR2 FYEKMQ (reference sequence). The CDR3: CASRRTGPYEQYF. CDR3 DNA sequence: TGTGCCAGCCGTAGGACAGGACCTTACGAGCAGTACTTC.

On this clone itself: Other DNA variants within this sample encode the same CDR3. The chain is built from TRBV13 and TRBJ2-5; possibly TRBD1 for D (5 bases). This CDR3 contains 13 residues. From germline, CDR1 is PRHDT and CDR2 FYEKMQ (reference sequence). Between the trimmed V and J ends, which lost 2 bases and 3 bases, there was a span of 7 bases. CDR3 region: CASSLRGKETQYF. In DNA form, the CDR3 reads TGTGCCAGCAGCTTAAGGGGAAAAGAGACCCAGTACTTC. Filled out from reference TRBV13 and TRBJ2-5, the complete variable domain reads AAGVIQSPRHLIKEKRETATLKCYPIPRHDTVYWYQQGPGQDPQFLISFYEKMQSDKGSIPDRFSAQQFSDYHSELNMSSLELGDSALYFCASSLRGKETQYFGPGTRLLVL.